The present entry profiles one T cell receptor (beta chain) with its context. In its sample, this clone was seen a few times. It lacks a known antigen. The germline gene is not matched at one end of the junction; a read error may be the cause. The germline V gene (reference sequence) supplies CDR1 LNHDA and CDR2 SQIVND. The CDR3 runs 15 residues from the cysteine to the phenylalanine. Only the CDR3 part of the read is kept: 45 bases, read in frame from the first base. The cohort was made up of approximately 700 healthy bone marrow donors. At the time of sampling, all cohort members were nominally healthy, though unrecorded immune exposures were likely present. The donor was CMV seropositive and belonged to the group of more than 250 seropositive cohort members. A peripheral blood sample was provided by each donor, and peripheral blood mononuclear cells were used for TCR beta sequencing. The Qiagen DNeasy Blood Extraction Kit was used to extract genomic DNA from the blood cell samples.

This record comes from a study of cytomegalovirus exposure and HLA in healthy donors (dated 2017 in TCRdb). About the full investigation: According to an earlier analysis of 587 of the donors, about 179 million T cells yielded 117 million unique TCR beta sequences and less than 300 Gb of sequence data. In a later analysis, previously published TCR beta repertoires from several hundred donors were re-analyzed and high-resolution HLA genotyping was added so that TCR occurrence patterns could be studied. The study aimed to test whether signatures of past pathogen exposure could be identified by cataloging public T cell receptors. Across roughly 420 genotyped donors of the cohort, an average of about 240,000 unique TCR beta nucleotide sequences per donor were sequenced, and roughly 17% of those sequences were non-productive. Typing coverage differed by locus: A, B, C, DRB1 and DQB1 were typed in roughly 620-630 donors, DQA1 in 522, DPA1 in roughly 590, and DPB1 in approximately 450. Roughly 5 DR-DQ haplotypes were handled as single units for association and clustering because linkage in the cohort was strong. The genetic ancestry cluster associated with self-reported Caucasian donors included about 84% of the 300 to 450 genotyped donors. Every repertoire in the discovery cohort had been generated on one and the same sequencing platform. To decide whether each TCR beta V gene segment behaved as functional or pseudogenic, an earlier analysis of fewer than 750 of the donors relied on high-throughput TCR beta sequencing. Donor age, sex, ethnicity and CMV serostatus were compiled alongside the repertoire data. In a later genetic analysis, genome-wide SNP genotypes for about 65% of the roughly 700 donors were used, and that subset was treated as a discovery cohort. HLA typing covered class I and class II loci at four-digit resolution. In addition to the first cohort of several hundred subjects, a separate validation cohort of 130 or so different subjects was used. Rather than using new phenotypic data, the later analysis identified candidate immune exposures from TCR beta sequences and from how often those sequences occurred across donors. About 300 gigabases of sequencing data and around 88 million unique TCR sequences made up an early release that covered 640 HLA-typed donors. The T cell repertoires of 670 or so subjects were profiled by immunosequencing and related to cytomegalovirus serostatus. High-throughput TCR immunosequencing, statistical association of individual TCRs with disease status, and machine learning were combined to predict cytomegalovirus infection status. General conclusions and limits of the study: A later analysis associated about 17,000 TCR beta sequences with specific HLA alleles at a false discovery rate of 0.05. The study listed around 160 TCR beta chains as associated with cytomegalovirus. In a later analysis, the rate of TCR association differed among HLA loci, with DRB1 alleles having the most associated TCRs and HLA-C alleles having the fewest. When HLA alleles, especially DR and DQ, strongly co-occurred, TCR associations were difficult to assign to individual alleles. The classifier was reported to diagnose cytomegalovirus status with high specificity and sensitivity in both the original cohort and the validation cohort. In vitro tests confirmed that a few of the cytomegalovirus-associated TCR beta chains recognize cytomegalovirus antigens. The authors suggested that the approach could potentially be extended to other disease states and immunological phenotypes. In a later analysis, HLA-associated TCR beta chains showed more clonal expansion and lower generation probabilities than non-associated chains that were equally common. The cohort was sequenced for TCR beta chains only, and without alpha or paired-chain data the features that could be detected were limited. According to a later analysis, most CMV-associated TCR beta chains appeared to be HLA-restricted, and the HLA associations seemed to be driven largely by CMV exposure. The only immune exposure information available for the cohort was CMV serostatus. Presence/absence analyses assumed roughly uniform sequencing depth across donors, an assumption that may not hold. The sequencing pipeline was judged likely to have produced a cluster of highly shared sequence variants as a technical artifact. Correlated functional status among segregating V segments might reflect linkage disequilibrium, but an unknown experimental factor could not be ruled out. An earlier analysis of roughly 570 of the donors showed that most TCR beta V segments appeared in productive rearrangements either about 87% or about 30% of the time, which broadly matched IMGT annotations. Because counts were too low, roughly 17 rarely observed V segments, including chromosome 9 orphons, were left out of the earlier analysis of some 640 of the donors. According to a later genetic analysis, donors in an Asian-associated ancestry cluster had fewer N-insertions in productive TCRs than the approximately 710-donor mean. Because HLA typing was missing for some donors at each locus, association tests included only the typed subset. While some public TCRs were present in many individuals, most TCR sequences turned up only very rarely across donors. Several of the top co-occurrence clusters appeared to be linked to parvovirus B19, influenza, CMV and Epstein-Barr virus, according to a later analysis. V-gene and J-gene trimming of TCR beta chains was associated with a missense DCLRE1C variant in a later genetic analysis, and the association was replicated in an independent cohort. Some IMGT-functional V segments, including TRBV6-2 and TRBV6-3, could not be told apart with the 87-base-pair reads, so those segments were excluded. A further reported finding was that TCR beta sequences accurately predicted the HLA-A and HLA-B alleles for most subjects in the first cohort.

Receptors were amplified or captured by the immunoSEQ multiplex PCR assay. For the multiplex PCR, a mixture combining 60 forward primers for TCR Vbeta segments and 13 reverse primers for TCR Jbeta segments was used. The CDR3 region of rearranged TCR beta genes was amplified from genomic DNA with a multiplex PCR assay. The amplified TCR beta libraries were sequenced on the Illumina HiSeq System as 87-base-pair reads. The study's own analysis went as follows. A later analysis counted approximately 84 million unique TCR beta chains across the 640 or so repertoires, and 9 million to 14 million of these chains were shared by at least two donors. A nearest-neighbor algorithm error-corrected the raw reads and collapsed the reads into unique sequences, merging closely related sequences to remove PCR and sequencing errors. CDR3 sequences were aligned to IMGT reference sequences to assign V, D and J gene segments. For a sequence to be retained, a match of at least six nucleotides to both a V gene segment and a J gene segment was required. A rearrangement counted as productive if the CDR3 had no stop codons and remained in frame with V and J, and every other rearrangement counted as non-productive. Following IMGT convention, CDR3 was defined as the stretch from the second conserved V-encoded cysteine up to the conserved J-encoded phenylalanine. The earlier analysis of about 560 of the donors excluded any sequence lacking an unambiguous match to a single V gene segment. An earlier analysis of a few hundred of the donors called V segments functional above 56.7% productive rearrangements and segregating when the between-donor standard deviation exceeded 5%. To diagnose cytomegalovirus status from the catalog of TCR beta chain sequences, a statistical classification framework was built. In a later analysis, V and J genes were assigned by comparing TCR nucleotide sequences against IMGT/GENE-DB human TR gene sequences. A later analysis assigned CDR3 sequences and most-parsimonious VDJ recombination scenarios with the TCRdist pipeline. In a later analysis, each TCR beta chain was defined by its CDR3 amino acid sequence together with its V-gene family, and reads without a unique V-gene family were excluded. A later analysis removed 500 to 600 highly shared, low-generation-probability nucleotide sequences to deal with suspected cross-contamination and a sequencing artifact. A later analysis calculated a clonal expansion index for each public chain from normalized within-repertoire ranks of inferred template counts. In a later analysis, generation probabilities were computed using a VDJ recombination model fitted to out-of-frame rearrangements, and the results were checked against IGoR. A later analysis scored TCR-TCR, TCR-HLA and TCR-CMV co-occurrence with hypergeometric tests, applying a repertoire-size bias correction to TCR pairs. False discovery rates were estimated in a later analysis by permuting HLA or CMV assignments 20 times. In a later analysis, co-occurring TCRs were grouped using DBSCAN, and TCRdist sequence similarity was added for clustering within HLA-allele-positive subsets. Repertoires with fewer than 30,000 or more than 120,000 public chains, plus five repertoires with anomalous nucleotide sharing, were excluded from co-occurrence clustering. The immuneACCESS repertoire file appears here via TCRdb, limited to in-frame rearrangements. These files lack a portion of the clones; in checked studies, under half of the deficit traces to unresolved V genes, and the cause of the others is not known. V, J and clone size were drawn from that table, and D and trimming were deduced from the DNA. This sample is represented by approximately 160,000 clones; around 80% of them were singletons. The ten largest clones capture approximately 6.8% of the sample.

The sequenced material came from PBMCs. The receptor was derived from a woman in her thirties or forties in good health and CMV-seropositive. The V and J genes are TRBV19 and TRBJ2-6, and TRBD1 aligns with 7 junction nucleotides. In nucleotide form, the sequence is TGTGCCAGTAGTATTTCAGGGGGTGGTGGCAACGGCCTGACTTTC. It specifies CASSISGGGGNGLTF.